The 22 T cell receptor beta chains reported below all come from one sample, sequenced in a study of blood T cell repertoires in COVID-19. Assay: immunoSEQ multiplex PCR; the TCRdb copy retains only in-frame clones and omits some. The data contain roughly 97,000 clones, more than 85% of them singletons. The sequenced material came from peripheral blood. The receptors shown here come from a human donor in a cohort sampled during active COVID-19.

This clone appeared a single time. One junction end disagrees with the germline gene, perhaps due to a read error. V is TRBV3-1 (or the pseudogene TRBV3-2) and J is TRBJ1-1; D is unclear. Germline CDR1 reads LGHDT; CDR2 reads YNNKEL (reference sequence). The CDR3 loop spans 13 amino acids. CDR3 bases: TGTGCCAGCAGCCGGCAGTTGAACGCTGAAGCTTTCTTT. Its protein is CASSRQLNAEAFF.

The rearrangement links TRBV19 to TRBJ2-5; D not resolved. Trimming removed 2 bases from V and 5 bases from J, with 12 bases in between. This CDR3 contains 14 residues. Looked up from germline, CDR1 is LNHDA and CDR2 is SQIVND (reference sequence). The CDR3 bases are TGTGCCAGTAGTATATCTCGATCGGTGGAGACCCAGTACTTC. This translates into CASSISRSVETQYF.

The V call is TRBV5-6, the J call TRBJ1-2, with D hard to call. The CDR3 consists of 12 residues. Germline V CDR1 and CDR2: SGHDT, YYEEEE. V lost 4 bases, J lost 4 bases, and 8 bases lay in between. The chain's CDR3 is CASSRSVYGYTF. The CDR3 DNA reads TGTGCCAGCAGCCGGTCCGTCTATGGCTACACCTTC.

The chain links TRBV9 to TRBJ2-5; 8 nucleotides agree with TRBD1. J lost 5 bases, V lost 0 bases, and 3 bases had no gene match. The CDR3 is 14 amino acids. Germline V gene sequence: CDR1 SGDLS, CDR2 YYNGEE. This CDR3 reads CASSVGGQGETQYF. The CDR3 nucleotides read TGTGCCAGCAGCGTAGGAGGACAGGGCGAGACCCAGTACTTC.

This rearrangement joins TRBV5-1 to TRBJ1-5; 8 nucleotides align to TRBD1. From germline, CDR1 is SGHRS and CDR2 YFSETQ. Trimming cost V 1 base and J 14 bases; bases outside gene matches: 8. The CDR3 spans 13 residues. This CDR3 reads CASSLTAGQAKHF. In DNA, the CDR3 is TGCGCCAGCAGCTTGACCGCGGGACAGGCCAAGCATTTT. Together with reference TRBV5-1 and TRBJ1-5, the CDR3 gives the full variable domain: KAGVTQTPRYLIKTRGQQVTLSCSPISGHRSVSWYQQTPGQGLQFLFEYFSETQRNKGNFPGRFSGRQFSNSRSEMNVSTLELGDSALYLCASSLTAGQAKHFGDGTRLSIL.

V is TRBV28 and J is TRBJ2-6; 8 bases are a match to TRBD2. The V gene's germline CDR1 is MDHEN and CDR2 SYDVKM. The V segment lost 5 bases and the J segment 0 bases; nucleotides outside the gene matches: 3. The length of the CDR3 is 16 residues. CDR3 residues: CASSPGTSSGANVLTF. CDR3 DNA sequence: TGTGCCAGCAGTCCTGGGACTAGCTCTGGGGCCAACGTCCTGACTTTC.

The rearrangement uses TRBV6-6 and TRBJ1-6; D perhaps matches TRBD1 (6 bases). Trimming removed 2 bases from V and 12 bases from J, with 20 bases in between. The CDR3 contains 16 residues. Germline V lookup: CDR1 MNHNY, CDR2 SVGAGI (reference sequence). CDR3: CASSYPQGFHVGPLHF. The DNA of the CDR3 is TGTGCCAGCAGTTACCCACAGGGCTTTCATGTAGGACCCCTCCACTTT.

V usage is TRBV19 and J usage is TRBJ1-2; TRBD1 matches at 7 bases. Germline V gives CDR1 LNHDA, CDR2 SQIVND (reference sequence). Unmatched junction bases numbered 15, after V lost 2 bases and J lost 6 bases. The CDR3 runs to 17 residues. This CDR3 is CASSIRGGYREGDGYTF. The CDR3 DNA reads TGTGCCAGTAGTATACGAGGGGGCTACAGGGAAGGCGATGGCTACACCTTC.

This sequence joins TRBV12-5 and TRBJ2-3; 7 bases line up with TRBD2. CDR1 and CDR2 (germline): LGHNT, FRNRAP. The CDR3 is made up of 15 amino acids. The trim removed 1 base at V and 2 bases at J, leaving 3 bases unmatched. The CDR3 sequence: CASGLGLADTDTQYF. The CDR3 region has the DNA TGTGCTAGTGGTTTGGGTCTAGCGGACACAGATACGCAGTATTTT.

This chain uses TRBV5-4 with TRBJ2-5, with D perhaps matching TRBD1 (6 bases). The CDR3 sequence is 15 residues long. Looked up from germline, CDR1 is SGHNT and CDR2 is YYREEE (reference sequence). Trimming cost V 2 bases and J 5 bases, with 16 bases left between them. The chain's CDR3 is CASSLGGLARETQYF. In nucleotides, the CDR3 is TGTGCCAGCAGCTTAGGGGGTTTAGCCCGCGAGACCCAGTACTTC.

This sequence joins TRBV9 and TRBJ2-1; the D gene is possibly TRBD2 (6 bases). The V end was cut by 3 bases, the J end by 6 bases, with 19 bases between. This CDR3 region has 16 residues. CDR1 and CDR2 from the germline V gene are SGDLS and YYNGEE. DNA of the CDR3: TGTGCCAGCAGCGCCCCTGGGACTGGCAGTATCAATGAGCAGTTCTTC. Protein product: CASSAPGTGSINEQFF.

This chain links TRBV15 with TRBJ2-1; unclear D gene. The CDR3 totals 14 residues. Trimming cost V 0 bases and J 2 bases, with 5 bases left between them. Per the germline V gene, CDR1 is LNHNV and CDR2 is YYDKDF (reference sequence). The chain's CDR3 is CATSRDEAYNEQFF. The CDR3, as DNA: TGTGCCACCAGCAGAGATGAGGCCTACAATGAGCAGTTCTTC. Variable domain in full (rest from reference TRBV15 and TRBJ2-1): DAMVIQNPRYQVTQFGKPVTLSCSQTLNHNVMYWYQQKSSQAPKLLFHYYDKDFNNEADTPDNFQSRRPNTSFCFLDIRSPGLGDTAMYLCATSRDEAYNEQFFGPGTRLTVL.

The gene calls are TRBV19 and TRBJ1-1; 9 bases line up with TRBD1. Looked up from germline, CDR1 is LNHDA and CDR2 is SQIVND (reference sequence). The CDR3 contains 16 residues. V shed 5 bases and J 1 base; nucleotides not matched to a gene: 8. As DNA, the CDR3 is TGTGCCAGTAGTCACGGGACAGGGATTGGGAACACTGAAGCTTTCTTT. Encoded protein: CASSHGTGIGNTEAFF.

This chain uses TRBV7-9 with TRBJ2-3; D is ambiguous. V lost 2 bases and J lost 5, with 20 bases in between. Germline V gene lookup returns CDR1 SEHNR and CDR2 FQNEAQ (reference sequence). This CDR3 region has 17 residues. CDR3 sequence reads: CASSLFIGRFYGDTQYF. The DNA of the CDR3 is TGTGCCAGCAGCTTATTTATCGGTCGATTCTACGGAGATACGCAGTATTTT.

This chain connects TRBV5-1 to TRBJ2-2, with 9 bases aligning to TRBD1. This CDR3 is built from 16 residues. V trimming: 2 bases; J trimming: 4 bases; junction bases outside the gene matches: 6. The germline CDR1 and CDR2 sequences are SGHRS and YFSETQ. The CDR3 DNA reads TGCGCCAGCAGCTTTACAGGGGGCCGGGGCACCGGGGAGCTGTTTTTT. This translates into CASSFTGGRGTGELFF.

The chain carries TRBV3-1 (or the pseudogene TRBV3-2) and TRBJ2-3; 12 bases are a match to TRBD2. V shed 5 bases and J 6 bases; nucleotides not matched to a gene: 12. Germline assignment: CDR1 LGHDT and CDR2 YNNKEL (reference sequence). This CDR3 is 17 amino acids long. CDR3 residues: CASSSPLLAGGWDTQYF. For the CDR3, the DNA is TGTGCCAGCAGCTCGCCCCTACTAGCGGGGGGATGGGATACGCAGTATTTT.

The chain links TRBV14 to TRBJ1-1; no clear D. The CDR3 sequence is 13 residues long. Germline-derived CDR1 and CDR2 are SGHDN and FVKESK. Trimming removed 4 bases from V and 0 bases from J, with 6 bases in between. This chain's CDR3 is CASSLLVNTEAFF. The CDR3 bases are TGTGCCAGCAGCCTTTTAGTGAACACTGAAGCTTTCTTT.

J is TRBJ2-2 and V is TRBV5-6; D is uncertain. Germline V lookup: CDR1 SGHDT, CDR2 YYEEEE. Trimming took off 2 bases at V and 6 bases at J, with 8 bases between the two ends. The CDR3 sequence is 13 residues long. The CDR3 is CASSFIVPGELFF. The CDR3 DNA reads as TGTGCCAGCAGCTTCATAGTCCCCGGGGAGCTGTTTTTT.

The V call is TRBV7-9, the J call TRBJ2-5, with D maybe TRBD1 (6 bases). The V gene lost 1 base and the J gene lost 13 bases, with 13 bases spanning the gap. The CDR3 loop spans 12 amino acids. Germline CDR1 and CDR2: SEHNR and FQNEAQ (reference sequence). CDR3 nucleotides: TGTGCCAGCAGCTTAGATACAGGGTGGCTGTACTTC. It is translated as CASSLDTGWLYF.

The chain employs TRBV5-4 and TRBJ2-7; maybe TRBD2 (6 bases). CDR1 and CDR2 from the germline V gene are SGHNT and YYREEE (reference sequence). This CDR3 has 17 amino acids. The V and J ends lost 2 bases and 0 bases respectively, with 18 bases between them. CDR3 DNA: TGTGCCAGCAGCTTTTTGGGACTCCGGGACTCCTCCTACGAGCAGTACTTC. Translating gives CASSFLGLRDSSYEQYF.

V is TRBV11-2 and J is TRBJ1-1; D is ambiguous. The CDR3 runs to 15 residues. Germline V gene lookup returns CDR1 SGHAT and CDR2 FQNNGV. Trimming shortened V by 6 bases and J by 2 bases, and 16 bases separated the two germline ends. The CDR3 DNA reads TGTGCCAGCAGACCCCCCGGGAGCATAAACACTGAAGCTTTCTTT. It encodes CASRPPGSINTEAFF.

The V gene is TRBV15, the J gene TRBJ2-1; D call uncertain. Germline lookup yields CDR1 LNHNV and CDR2 YYDKDF (reference sequence). The V end lost 5 bases, the J end lost 0 bases, and 17 bases lay between the germline ends. The CDR3 runs 17 residues. The CDR3 DNA follows: TGTGCCACCAGCTCCGAGTGGGCCGCGAGCTCCTACAATGAGCAGTTCTTC. This translates into CATSSEWAASSYNEQFF.